Shown below are 23 T cell receptor beta chains from a single sample sequenced in a study of blood T cell repertoires in COVID-19. Libraries were prepared by immunoSEQ multiplex PCR; TCRdb keeps only in-frame clonotypes and omits some of them. The sample consists of about 120,000 clones, about 85% of them appearing once. The sample comprised peripheral blood. These receptors were obtained from a man between 60 and 75 years old with acute or convalescent COVID-19.

This chain uses TRBV10-3 with TRBJ1-1; no clear D. V shed 0 bases and J shed 6 bases, with 14 bases lying between them. This CDR3 region has 15 residues. Germline CDR1 ENHRY, CDR2 SYGVKD. The CDR3 reads CAISESGTTIPEAFF. The CDR3, as DNA: TGTGCCATCAGTGAGTCGGGCACGACCATTCCTGAAGCTTTCTTT.

This chain uses TRBV6-5 with TRBJ2-1; D might be TRBD2 (5 bases). The CDR3 totals 14 residues. The V end lost 6 bases, the J end lost 8 bases, and 17 bases lay between the germline ends. In germline, CDR1 is MNHEY, CDR2 SVGAGI. The CDR3 loop is CASRRIEARDEQFF. CDR3 bases: TGTGCCAGCAGACGTATAGAGGCGAGGGATGAGCAGTTCTTC.

The chain is built from TRBV19 and TRBJ1-2; D remains ambiguous. The CDR3 consists of 13 residues. Germline V gene sequence: CDR1 LNHDA, CDR2 SQIVND (reference sequence). V was cut by 6 bases and J by 4 bases, with 12 bases left in between. The CDR3 DNA reads TGTGCCAGTAGGGAGACTCGCCTCTATGGCTACACCTTC. Protein: CASRETRLYGYTF.

This clone was picked up a small number of times. The chain couples TRBV30 to TRBJ2-7; 7 bases align to TRBD1. This CDR3 comprises 13 residues. Germline trimming cut 0 bases from V and 6 bases from J; bases unmatched to any gene: 5. The germline V gene has CDR1 GTSNPN and CDR2 SVGIG (reference sequence). Here the CDR3 reads CAWSVTDRVEQYF. The DNA for the CDR3 is TGTGCCTGGAGTGTAACCGACAGGGTCGAGCAGTACTTC.

This chain links TRBV24-1 with TRBJ2-3, with 9 bases lining up with TRBD1. The CDR3 sequence is 16 residues long. The germline gives CDR1 KGHDR, CDR2 SFDVKD. V dropped 4 bases and J dropped 2; count of bases not matched to a gene: 6. The CDR3 coding sequence is TGTGCCACCAGTGAGACCGGGACAGGGCTCACAGATACGCAGTATTTT. The encoded protein is CATSETGTGLTDTQYF.

The chain links TRBV5-1 to TRBJ2-7; 14 bases agree with TRBD2. The CDR3 consists of 15 residues. The V gene's germline CDR1 is SGHRS and CDR2 YFSETQ. The J segment lost 4 bases and the V segment lost 8 bases, leaving 8 bases of the junction unmatched. The CDR3 DNA sequence: TGCGCCAGACCGACTAGCGGGAGGGCTGGGTACGAGCAGTACTTC. It translates to CARPTSGRAGYEQYF.

The chain combines TRBV6-6 with TRBJ2-2; 9 nucleotides agree with TRBD1. Trimming at V came to 6 bases and at J to 2 bases, leaving 7 bases not matched to a gene. The CDR3 loop spans 16 amino acids. The germline V gene has CDR1 MNHNY and CDR2 SVGAGI (reference sequence). The CDR3 loop reads CASRGQGLKNTGELFF. CDR3 sequence (DNA): TGTGCCAGCAGAGGACAGGGGCTAAAAAACACCGGGGAGCTGTTTTTT.

The chain has TRBV27 and TRBJ1-2; D possibly corresponds to TRBD1 (6 bases). V was shortened by 2 bases and J by 8 bases, with 12 bases between the two germline ends. Germline-derived CDR1 and CDR2 are MNHEY and SMNVEV (reference sequence). The CDR3 length is 13 residues. The CDR3 sequence: CASSLEGGAGYTF. Here the CDR3 DNA reads TGTGCCAGCAGTTTAGAAGGGGGGGCGGGCTACACCTTC.

In its sample, this clone was seen a few times. V and J are TRBV9 and TRBJ1-2; 9 nucleotides agree with TRBD1. This CDR3 is 15 amino acids long. CDR1 is SGDLS, CDR2 YYNGEE, per germline. With V trimmed by 1 base and J by 3 bases, 4 bases remained unmatched. CDR3 loop: CASSVPRTGDYGYTF. CDR3 bases: TGTGCCAGCAGCGTACCCCGGACAGGGGACTATGGCTACACCTTC.

This clone was recorded only once. V is TRBV10-1 and J is TRBJ2-3, with 10 bases aligning to TRBD2. CDR1 WNHNN and CDR2 SYGVQD come from the germline V gene (reference sequence). The V and J ends lost 3 bases and 8 bases, in that order; junction bases with no gene match: 11. The CDR3 has 16 amino acids. The CDR3 here is CASSDLASGSYITQYF. The CDR3 nucleotides are TGCGCCAGCAGTGATCTTGCTAGCGGGAGTTATATTACGCAGTATTTT.

V usage is TRBV21-1 and J usage is TRBJ1-5. TRBV21-1 is flagged as a pseudogene. The CDR3 contains 11 residues. CDR3 loop: CASSNGQPQHF. The CDR3 nucleotides are TGTGCCAGCAGCAACGGGCAGCCCCAGCATTTT.

The rearrangement joins TRBV29-1 to TRBJ1-6; 9 positions agree with TRBD1. V trimming: 4 bases; J trimming: 10 bases; junction bases outside the gene matches: 8. The CDR3 has 14 amino acids. CDR1 is SQVTM and CDR2 is ANQGSEA in the germline V gene. CDR3 DNA: TGCAGCGTTGGGACAGGGGTGATGGGATCACCCCTCCACTTT. It yields the protein CSVGTGVMGSPLHF.

This clone turned up a few times. The chain recombines TRBV27 with TRBJ2-7; the match to TRBD2 covers 16 bases. The V gene end was trimmed by 8 bases and the J gene end by 12 bases; junction bases not matched to a gene: 16. The length of the CDR3 is 16 residues. Germline CDR1 and CDR2: MNHEY and SMNVEV (reference sequence). CDR3 in DNA: TGTGCCAGCCCTGACAGGGGACTAGCGGGAGGGCCGATCAGGTACTTC. The encoded protein is CASPDRGLAGGPIRYF.

V is TRBV21-1 and J is TRBJ2-1; the D segment call TRBD2 is taken from the table without a DNA check. TRBV21-1 is reported as a pseudogene. This CDR3 contains 19 residues. CDR3 region: CASSKAGTSGASSYNEQFF. The CDR3 DNA reads TGTGCCAGCAGCAAAGCCGGGACTAGCGGGGCCTCCTCTTACAATGAGCAGTTCTTC.

The rearrangement links TRBV28 to TRBJ2-2, with 7 bases matching TRBD2. Germline V gene data show CDR1 as MDHEN and CDR2 as SYDVKM. The CDR3 contains 16 residues. With 1 base clipped from V and 6 bases from J, the junction kept 8 bases outside the gene matches. The CDR3 spells CASSLSLGEGPGELFF. DNA for the CDR3: TGTGCCAGCAGTTTATCCTTGGGGGAGGGCCCCGGGGAGCTGTTTTTT. Full variable domain (missing parts from reference TRBV28 and TRBJ2-2): DVKVTQSSRYLVKRTGEKVFLECVQDMDHENMFWYRQDPGLGLRLIYFSYDVKMKEKGDIPEGYSVSREKKERFSLILESASTNQTSMYLCASSLSLGEGPGELFFGEGSRLTVL.

The chain combines TRBV10-2 with TRBJ2-3; the D is unclear. CDR3 length: 15 residues. The germline V gene encodes CDR1 WSHSY and CDR2 SAAADI. V lost 3 bases and J lost 4, with 14 bases in between. CDR3 sequence: CASSEGGAHADTQYF. CDR3 coding DNA: TGCGCCAGCAGTGAAGGCGGAGCCCACGCAGATACGCAGTATTTT.

The genes are TRBV6-5 and TRBJ1-1, with D perhaps TRBD1 (5 bases). Germline V gives CDR1 MNHEY, CDR2 SVGAGI. V shed 7 bases and J shed 10 bases, with 13 bases lying between them. The CDR3 has 11 amino acids. The CDR3, as DNA: TGTGCCAGCACCCACGGGGACTCAGCTTTCTTT. This translates into CASTHGDSAFF.

The chain links TRBV28 to TRBJ1-2; no clear D gene. There are 13 residues in the CDR3. Trimming removed 5 bases from V and 4 bases from J, with 11 bases in between. Germline assignment: CDR1 MDHEN and CDR2 SYDVKM. CDR3: CASSIGLSYGYTF. The CDR3 bases are TGTGCCAGCAGTATTGGACTAAGCTATGGCTACACCTTC.

The genes are TRBV5-5 and TRBJ1-5; D is uncertain. The CDR3 is made up of 13 amino acids. The V gene's germline CDR1 is SGHKS and CDR2 YYEKEE (reference sequence). V lost 3 bases and J 9 bases, leaving 13 bases between the germline ends. The CDR3 loop is CASSSRSSGPQHF. The CDR3 DNA reads TGTGCCAGCAGCTCAAGGTCCTCGGGGCCCCAGCATTTT.

This clone came up once. The chain carries TRBV24-1 and TRBJ2-4; maybe TRBD2 (5 bases). CDR1 is KGHDR, CDR2 SFDVKD, per germline. The CDR3 spans 20 residues. Deletions cut 5 bases from V and 4 bases from J, with 29 bases between. CDR3 DNA sequence: TGTGCCACCAGTGGGTCCGAGGGTCAGAGCCACCCTTGTTTTAAAAACATTCAGTACTTC. It specifies CATSGSEGQSHPCFKNIQYF.

The chain is built from TRBV7-3 and TRBJ1-5; 7 nucleotides align to TRBD1. Germline V gene sequence: CDR1 SGHTA, CDR2 FQGTGA. The CDR3 covers 17 residues. The J segment lost 0 bases and the V segment lost 6 bases, leaving 11 bases of the junction unmatched. This CDR3 is CASSRTGTENSNQPQHF. The CDR3 nucleotides read TGTGCCAGCAGTCGAACCGGGACAGAGAATAGCAATCAGCCCCAGCATTTT. The full variable domain, its missing parts supplied by reference TRBV7-3 and TRBJ1-5, is GAGVSQTPSNKVTEKGKYVELRCDPISGHTALYWYRQSLGQGPEFLIYFQGTGAADDSGLPNDRFFAVRPEGSVSTLKIQRTERGDSAVYLCASSRTGTENSNQPQHFGDGTRLSIL.

V is TRBV29-1 and J is TRBJ2-1; no firm D call. The CDR3 loop spans 12 amino acids. V was trimmed by 4 bases and J by 4 bases, leaving 8 bases between them. Germline V gene sequence: CDR1 SQVTM, CDR2 ANQGSEA. CDR3 bases: TGCAGCGTTGTCCCGGGTTACAATGAGCAGTTCTTC. Residues: CSVVPGYNEQFF.

The CDR3 loop is CAFVERTEAFF. Written as DNA, the CDR3 is TGTGCCTTCGTGGAGCGCACTGAAGCTTTCTTT. The genes are TRBV30 and TRBJ1-1, with D unresolved. This CDR3 is 11 amino acids long. The germline V gene encodes CDR1 GTSNPN and CDR2 SVGIG (reference sequence). Trimming shortened V by 7 bases and J by 4 bases, and 10 bases separated the two germline ends.